This T cell receptor beta chain was recorded in a study of T-cell reconstitution after alpha-beta-depleted transplantation in children. This clonotype was picked up a small number of times. Unique molecular identifiers were used to barcode this TCRbeta library. TCRdb ran MiXCR on the PCR reads and lists one entry per CDR3 protein. The sample shows about 500,000 distinct CDR3 sequences, about 30% of them seen only once. The CDR3 extends over 15 amino acids. Losses at the gene ends were 1 base for V and 8 bases for J; bases not matched to a gene: 9. Germline CDR1 SGHRS, CDR2 YFSETQ. The chain links TRBV5-1 to TRBJ1-5; TRBD1 agrees at 7 bases. The sequences come from PBMCs from the stem cell graft donor, collected from the stem cell graft. This clonotype was obtained from a human donor who donated a stem cell graft to a child with aplastic anemia. The CDR3 region is CASSLSGGGGEPQHF. The CDR3 DNA is TGCGCCAGCAGCTTGTCAGGGGGAGGGGGCGAGCCCCAGCATTTT.